This T cell receptor beta chain came from a study of cytomegalovirus exposure and HLA in healthy donors. Study context: Assignment to the Caucasian-associated ancestry cluster applied to approximately 80% of the approximately 390 genotyped donors.

Broader study findings: Association of a missense DCLRE1C variant with TCR beta V- and J-gene trimming was reported in a later analysis. Earlier analysis found most TCR beta V segments productive about 90% or about 30% of the time.

Each of the donors was a healthy bone marrow donor. The PCR employed 60 Vbeta primers together with 13 Jbeta primers. Sequencing was performed with immunoSEQ multiplex PCR; in TCRdb, only in-frame clones are kept and a portion is missing. The specimen's table records 90,000 to 120,000 clones. Germline V gene sequence: CDR1 SGHTA, CDR2 FQGNSA. With 5 bases removed from V and 4 bases from J, the gap between germline ends came to 3 bases. There are 11 residues in the CDR3. About this clone itself: Antigen unknown.

The sequencing input was PBMCs. This clonotype originated in a man aged 50-59 years in good health and CMV-seronegative. V and J are TRBV7-2 and TRBJ2-1; D gene uncertain. The CDR3 nucleotides read TGTGCCAGCAGCCCGTACAATGAGCAGTTCTTC. Its protein product is CASSPYNEQFF. Full variable domain (rest looked up from reference TRBV7-2 and TRBJ2-1): GAGVSQSPSNKVTEKGKDVELRCDPISGHTALYWYRQSLGQGLEFLIYFQGNSAPDKSGLPSDRFSAERTGGSVSTLTIQRTQQEDSAVYLCASSPYNEQFFGPGTRLTVL.